This note documents a single TCR beta chain sequence. At one end the junction does not follow the germline gene, possibly because of a read error. Thyroid surgery was performed in patients who had received no treatment beforehand. The CDR3 sequence is 16 residues long. Germline V lookup: CDR1 SGHRS, CDR2 YFSETQ. The record originates from a study of metastatic and nonmetastatic thyroid tumors. TCRdb reanalyzed the PCR reads with MiXCR. The sample has 30,000 to 40,000 clones, approximately 19% seen once; the top ten hold approximately 16%. This clonotype was sampled from a female donor with papillary thyroid cancer or a benign thyroid nodule (not recorded which). Some clones in this sample may be carry-over from other donors' samples. This rearrangement joins TRBV5-1 to TRBJ2-2; perhaps TRBD2 as D (6 bases). The sequencing input was blood. CDR3 in amino acids: CASSPIAVTNTWELFF. CDR3 nucleotide sequence: TGCGCCAGCAGCCCCATAGCGGTCACGAACACCTGGGAGCTGTTTTTT. Combining the CDR3 with reference TRBV5-1 and TRBJ2-2 gives the whole variable domain KAGVTQTPRYLIKTRGQQVTLSCSPISGHRSVSWYQQTPGQGLQFLFEYFSETQRNKGNFPGRFSGRQFSNSRSEMNVSTLELGDSALYLCASSPIAVTNTWELFFGEGSRLTVL.